The entry that follows covers one T cell receptor beta chain sequence. Antigen unknown. Repertoires were generated with immunoSEQ multiplex PCR, while TCRdb's copy carries only in-frame clones and drops some. The table records roughly 600,000 clones, 95% to 98% of them present only once. Naive CD8 isolation took CD45RO-negative cells positively selected for CCR7 and excluded terminally differentiated effector memory CD45RA+ cells. The sample belongs to a study of shared clonotypes between healthy human individuals. Study observations and caveats: Sequencing of the sorted subsets was shown by rarefaction to be incomplete despite large depth.

The CDR3 loop spans 15 amino acids. The junction had 8 bases not matched to a gene; V was cut back by 4 bases and J by 9 bases. CDR1 SGHNT and CDR2 YYREEE come from the germline V gene (reference sequence). The source is a young man in good health. V usage is TRBV5-4 and J usage is TRBJ2-1; 12 positions agree with TRBD2. The specimen was naive CD8+ T cells sorted from blood. CDR3 in DNA: TGTGCCAGCAGCCCCCCTAGCGGGAGGGAGGGTGAGCAGTTCTTC. Translation gives CASSPPSGREGEQFF.